Shown below are 22 T cell receptor beta chains from a single sample sequenced in a study of PD-1 blockade in classical Hodgkin lymphoma. This sample's time point: newly diagnosed, previously untreated cHL patient sample. CD4+ T cells were purified from thawed PBMCs by magnetic negative selection. The data were produced by immunoSEQ multiplex PCR, yet TCRdb's version contains in-frame clones alone and is incomplete. The sample records tens of thousands of clones, approximately 90% being singletons. Sequenced material: CD4+ T cells from blood. These receptor sequences come from a human donor with classical Hodgkin lymphoma.

This clone came up a few times. V is TRBV4-1 and J is TRBJ1-5; unclear D gene. This CDR3 has 15 amino acids. V gave up 3 bases and J gave up 3 bases, with 12 bases separating them. Per germline, CDR1 MGHRA and CDR2 YSYEKL. CDR3 amino acids: CASSQGINNNQPQHF. CDR3 coding DNA: TGCGCCAGCAGCCAGGGGATAAACAACAATCAGCCCCAGCATTTT.

V and J are TRBV6-1 and TRBJ1-4; D call uncertain. The CDR3 has 11 residues. CDR1 and CDR2 from the germline V gene are MNHNS and SASEGT. Trimming cost V 4 bases and J 11 bases, with 8 bases left between them. In DNA form, the CDR3 reads TGTGCCAGCAGTGTAGGCGGGAAACTGTTTTTT. Translated: CASSVGGKLFF.

This chain joins TRBV27 and TRBJ2-6; 10 bases are a match to TRBD1. The junction had 11 bases not matched to a gene; V was cut back by 5 bases and J by 4 bases. This CDR3 spans 18 amino acids. Germline assignment: CDR1 MNHEY and CDR2 SMNVEV (reference sequence). The chain's CDR3 is CASSPRQGAFMGANVLTF. In DNA, the CDR3 is TGTGCCAGCAGTCCAAGACAGGGGGCTTTTATGGGGGCCAACGTCCTGACTTTC.

V is TRBV11-2 and J is TRBJ2-2; TRBD1 agrees at 10 bases. Germline trimming cut 5 bases from V and 4 bases from J; bases unmatched to any gene: 4. CDR1 is SGHAT and CDR2 is FQNNGV in the germline V gene. The CDR3 has 15 residues. This CDR3 reads CASSTRTGGTGELFF. The CDR3 region has the DNA TGTGCCAGCAGCACGAGGACAGGGGGCACCGGGGAGCTGTTTTTT.

The chain is built from TRBV12-5 and TRBJ2-1, with D uncertain. Germline V gives CDR1 LGHNT, CDR2 FRNRAP. V gave up 2 bases and J gave up 5 bases, with 13 bases separating them. CDR3 length equals 15 residues. In DNA form, the CDR3 reads TGTGCTAGTGGTTTGCCCCGCTTTGCCAACAATGAGCAGTTCTTC. Its protein is CASGLPRFANNEQFF.

The table lists this clone with a few counts. The V gene is TRBV9, the J gene TRBJ1-2; D unresolved. The CDR3 spans 13 residues. Deletions cut 2 bases from V and 5 bases from J, with 10 bases between. From germline, CDR1 is SGDLS and CDR2 YYNGEE. CDR3 amino acids: CASSVREGYGYTF. In DNA form, the CDR3 reads TGTGCCAGCAGCGTGAGGGAAGGGTATGGCTACACCTTC.

This chain links TRBV15 with TRBJ1-5; D may be TRBD1 (5 bases). The ends were cut back, 0 bases at V and 0 bases at J, with 9 bases in the middle. Germline V gene sequence: CDR1 LNHNV, CDR2 YYDKDF (reference sequence). The CDR3 spans 16 residues. CDR3 residues: CATSRETEDSNQPQHF. Written as DNA, the CDR3 is TGTGCCACCAGCAGAGAGACAGAAGATAGCAATCAGCCCCAGCATTTT.

The rearrangement uses TRBV11-2 and TRBJ2-7, with D possibly TRBD2 on 5 matching bases. Trimming left V 1 base short and J 4 bases short, with 17 bases between. This CDR3 spans 16 amino acids. Germline CDR1 reads SGHAT; CDR2 reads FQNNGV. The CDR3 sequence is CASSLGPGLAIYEQYF. The CDR3 DNA sequence: TGTGCCAGCAGCTTAGGCCCGGGATTGGCAATTTACGAGCAGTACTTC. Full variable domain (remainder filled in from reference TRBV11-2 and TRBJ2-7): EAGVAQSPRYKIIEKRQSVAFWCNPISGHATLYWYQQILGQGPKLLIQFQNNGVVDDSQLPKDRFSAERLKGVDSTLKIQPAKLEDSAVYLCASSLGPGLAIYEQYFGPGTRLTVT.

The gene calls are TRBV5-1 and TRBJ2-7; D remains ambiguous. From germline, CDR1 is SGHRS and CDR2 YFSETQ. The CDR3 length is 14 residues. The V and J ends lost 0 bases and 3 bases respectively, with 10 bases between them. The CDR3 bases are TGCGCCAGCAGCTTGGCATCCCAGTTCTACGAGCAGTACTTC. Amino acids: CASSLASQFYEQYF.

The CDR3 loop is CASSLAGVSEQYF. For the CDR3, the DNA is TGTGCCAGCAGCTTAGCAGGGGTGAGCGAGCAGTACTTC. The chain joins TRBV7-6 to TRBJ2-7; perhaps TRBD1 as D (5 bases). Germline V gene lookup returns CDR1 SGHVS and CDR2 FNYEAQ. The CDR3 runs 13 residues. V lost 0 bases to trimming and J lost 6 bases, with 9 bases between them.

The V and J genes are TRBV9 and TRBJ1-2; D is undetermined. The V gene lost 0 bases and the J gene lost 2 bases, with 11 bases spanning the gap. The CDR3 is made up of 15 amino acids. Germline CDR1 and CDR2: SGDLS and YYNGEE. CDR3 nucleotide sequence: TGTGCCAGCAGCGTAGAGAGAGGGTTAAACTATGGCTACACCTTC. Its protein is CASSVERGLNYGYTF.

The chain couples TRBV29-1 to TRBJ2-7; 9 nucleotides match TRBD1. The V segment lost 6 bases and the J segment 5 bases; nucleotides outside the gene matches: 8. The length of the CDR3 is 13 residues. Germline V gene lookup returns CDR1 SQVTM and CDR2 ANQGSEA. The CDR3 DNA reads TGCAGCGTGCCGGGACAGGGTACCGACGAGCAGTACTTC. This encodes CSVPGQGTDEQYF.

The V gene is TRBV4-1, the J gene TRBJ1-1; TRBD1 might be the D (5 bases). The CDR3 totals 15 residues. V lost 1 base and J lost 1, with 10 bases in between. Germline V CDR1 and CDR2: MGHRA, YSYEKL. CDR3 nucleotide sequence: TGCGCCAGCAGCCAAGCCCCCAGGGAGAACACTGAAGCTTTCTTT. It codes for CASSQAPRENTEAFF.

The chain uses TRBV5-1 and TRBJ2-7, with D hard to call. With 0 bases removed from V and 4 bases from J, the gap between germline ends came to 2 bases. The CDR3 length is 11 residues. Germline CDR1 is SGHRS and CDR2 is YFSETQ. This chain's CDR3 is CASSLVYEQYF. The CDR3 DNA sequence: TGCGCCAGCAGCTTGGTATACGAGCAGTACTTC. The full variable domain, with the rest looked up from reference TRBV5-1 and TRBJ2-7, is KAGVTQTPRYLIKTRGQQVTLSCSPISGHRSVSWYQQTPGQGLQFLFEYFSETQRNKGNFPGRFSGRQFSNSRSEMNVSTLELGDSALYLCASSLVYEQYFGPGTRLTVT.

The gene calls are TRBV9 and TRBJ1-1; D perhaps matches TRBD1 (6 bases). CDR3 length: 16 amino acids. The V gene lost 3 bases and the J gene lost 0 bases, with 15 bases spanning the gap. From germline, CDR1 is SGDLS and CDR2 YYNGEE. The CDR3 protein is CASSGRSQGMNTEAFF. CDR3 DNA sequence: TGTGCCAGCAGCGGACGATCCCAGGGGATGAACACTGAAGCTTTCTTT.

The CDR3 coding sequence is TGTGCCAGCAGTTGGTCCTATAGGGGGCCCACTGAAGCTTTCTTT. Encoded protein: CASSWSYRGPTEAFF. The J gene is TRBJ1-1, the V gene TRBV28; 7 positions match TRBD1. V gave up 4 bases and J gave up 4 bases; unmatched junction bases: 9. The germline CDR1 and CDR2 sequences are MDHEN and SYDVKM. This CDR3 has 15 amino acids.

This chain connects TRBV5-1 to TRBJ2-1; D is unresolved. CDR1 and CDR2 from the germline V gene are SGHRS and YFSETQ. The CDR3 totals 15 residues. V was pared by 5 bases and J by 0 bases, with 12 bases between. DNA for the CDR3: TGCGCCAGCAGGGAAAGGCTGAGCTCCTACAATGAGCAGTTCTTC. Amino acids: CASRERLSSYNEQFF.

As regards this clone: The junction shows a germline mismatch at one end, possibly a read error. The chain has TRBV7-7 and TRBJ2-2; TRBD2 might be the D (6 bases). Germline CDR1 and CDR2: SSHAT and FNYEAQ (reference sequence). The CDR3 contains 14 residues. CDR3 sequence: CASTRDLNTGELFF. The DNA of the CDR3 is TGTGCTAGCACCCGGGACTTGAACACCGGGGAGCTGTTTTTT.

The CDR3 sequence is CASSRDRGAYEQYF. DNA of the CDR3: TGTGCCAGCAGCCGTGACAGGGGGGCCTACGAGCAGTACTTC. V is TRBV27 and J is TRBJ2-7, with 9 bases that match TRBD1. CDR3 size: 14 residues. After removal of 6 bases from V and 2 bases from J, the junction contained 5 bases not matched to a gene. From germline, CDR1 is MNHEY and CDR2 SMNVEV (reference sequence).

The chain recombines TRBV6-5 with TRBJ2-5; perhaps TRBD1 as D (5 bases). Trimming removed 4 bases from V and 5 bases from J, with 14 bases in between. The germline V gene encodes CDR1 MNHEY and CDR2 SVGAGI. The CDR3 contains 14 residues. The CDR3 region has the DNA TGTGCCAGCAGTTGGGGCCCTCAAGTGGAGACCCAGTACTTC. Protein sequence: CASSWGPQVETQYF.

The rearrangement joins TRBV29-1 to TRBJ2-5; 8 positions match TRBD2. This CDR3 contains 13 residues. Trimming at V came to 7 bases and at J to 5 bases, leaving 9 bases not matched to a gene. The V gene's germline CDR1 is SQVTM and CDR2 ANQGSEA. This CDR3 reads CSAIGGGWETQYF. The CDR3 DNA reads as TGCAGCGCTATCGGGGGGGGTTGGGAGACCCAGTACTTC.

The rearrangement joins TRBV18 to TRBJ2-7, with 8 bases that match TRBD2. CDR1 is KGHSH and CDR2 is LQKENI in the germline V gene. CDR3 length: 14 amino acids. V trimming: 6 bases; J trimming: 6 bases; junction bases outside the gene matches: 10. CDR3 residues: CASSPEAGAAEQYF. CDR3 nucleotide sequence: TGTGCCAGCTCCCCCGAAGCGGGAGCTGCCGAGCAGTACTTC.